Sequencing of this TCR beta chain was carried out in a study of blood T cell repertoires in COVID-19. Trimming cost V 3 bases and J 4 bases, with 13 bases left between them. Per the germline V gene, CDR1 is SGHKS and CDR2 is YYEKEE (reference sequence). This CDR3 region has 15 residues. Participant reports of clinical history set cohort assignment. The study counted Cohort 3 donors as recovered given two negative PCRs, clearance, or symptom resolution. Per the authors' pipeline: Nucleated cell number was recorded as an estimate derived from reference gene primer amplification. Repertoires were generated with immunoSEQ multiplex PCR, while TCRdb's copy carries only in-frame clones and drops some. The V and J calls and the clone size are those of that table, but D and trimming were determined from the DNA. The sample holds roughly 250,000 clones, 80% to 90% seen once.

The J gene is TRBJ1-4, the V gene TRBV5-5; D not certain. This TCR derives from a woman aged 45-65 years who had recovered from COVID-19. The sequenced sample was PBMCs or T cells enriched from blood (not recorded which). The CDR3 region has the DNA TGTGCCAGCAGCTGGATCTCGGGGAATAATGAAAAACTGTTTTTT. Translation: CASSWISGNNEKLFF.